These 29 T cell receptor beta chains share one sample of origin, sequenced in a study of T cells in Graves' hyperthyroidism and ophthalmopathy. TCR beta CDR3 region amplification was performed from RNA transcripts. A first-round RT-PCR of the TCR CDR3 used the HTBI primer set. TCRdb independently ran MiXCR on the multiplex PCR reads; one entry per CDR3 protein. Of hundreds of thousands of distinct CDR3 sequences listed, less than 15% were seen once; the top ten hold 9.2%. Input material: blood. The receptors were sampled from a woman aged 18-30 years with Graves' hyperthyroidism.

At least ten counts were recorded for this clonotype. The chain couples TRBV28 to TRBJ2-7; D assignment may be TRBD1 or TRBD2 (5 bases each). The CDR3 sequence is 14 residues long. Trimming took 0 bases from V and 2 from J, leaving 8 bases between them. CDR1 and CDR2 from the germline V gene are MDHEN and SYDVKM. The CDR3 is CASSLWGEPYEQYF. The CDR3 DNA reads TGTGCCAGCAGTTTATGGGGGGAACCCTACGAGCAGTACTTC. The entire variable domain, with the rest obtained from reference TRBV28 and TRBJ2-7, is as follows: DVKVTQSSRYLVKRTGEKVFLECVQDMDHENMFWYRQDPGLGLRLIYFSYDVKMKEKGDIPEGYSVSREKKERFSLILESASTNQTSMYLCASSLWGEPYEQYFGPGTRLTVT.

This clonotype was seen many times. V gene TRBV18 combines with J gene TRBJ2-4; D is undetermined. The CDR3 contains 16 residues. Trimming cost V 3 bases and J 0 bases, with 12 bases left between them. From germline, CDR1 is KGHSH and CDR2 LQKENI. CDR3 region: CASSPTRPLAKNIQYF. CDR3 bases: TGTGCCAGCTCACCGACAAGGCCCCTAGCCAAAAACATTCAGTACTTC.

This clonotype was observed a few times. This chain connects TRBV6-1 to TRBJ2-1; 10 nucleotides agree with TRBD2. The germline gives CDR1 MNHNS, CDR2 SASEGT. V gave up 8 bases and J gave up 5 bases; unmatched junction bases: 6. The CDR3 is 14 amino acids. In DNA form, the CDR3 reads TGTGCCAGCTGCAAGCGGGGGGGCCACAATGAGCAGTTCTTC. Translated, it gives CASCKRGGHNEQFF.

The gene calls are TRBV28 and TRBJ2-2; 7 bases are shared with TRBD2. V lost 4 bases, J lost 5 bases, and 7 bases stayed unmatched. The CDR3 consists of 15 residues. From germline, CDR1 is MDHEN and CDR2 SYDVKM. The CDR3, as DNA: TGTGCCAGCAGTTACACTTTGCGGGAGACCGGGGAGCTGTTTTTT. It is translated as CASSYTLRETGELFF. Full variable domain (remainder filled in from reference TRBV28 and TRBJ2-2): DVKVTQSSRYLVKRTGEKVFLECVQDMDHENMFWYRQDPGLGLRLIYFSYDVKMKEKGDIPEGYSVSREKKERFSLILESASTNQTSMYLCASSYTLRETGELFFGEGSRLTVL.

This clonotype occurred many times. The chain carries TRBV20-1 and TRBJ2-7; TRBD2 agrees at 9 bases. The trim removed 0 bases at V and 4 bases at J, leaving 7 bases unmatched. Germline CDR1 DFQATT, CDR2 SNEGSKA (reference sequence). The CDR3 loop spans 15 amino acids. The CDR3 DNA follows: TGCAGTGCTAGAGATCGGGCTAGCGGGATGTACGAGCAGTACTTC. Protein sequence: CSARDRASGMYEQYF.

The V and J genes are TRBV20-1 and TRBJ2-3; the match to TRBD2 covers 9 bases. With V trimmed by 3 bases and J by 6 bases, 13 bases remained unmatched. The CDR3 totals 16 residues. CDR1 and CDR2 from the germline V gene are DFQATT and SNEGSKA (reference sequence). CDR3 bases: TGCAGTGCTAGGACTCTACATCGGGCGGGAGGGGATACGCAGTATTTT. It is translated as CSARTLHRAGGDTQYF.

This clonotype was observed many times. The chain couples TRBV11-2 to TRBJ2-5, with 10 bases lining up with TRBD2. CDR1 is SGHAT and CDR2 is FQNNGV in the germline V gene. Losses at the gene ends were 6 bases for V and 5 bases for J; bases not matched to a gene: 12. This CDR3 contains 16 residues. This CDR3 reads CASSLGPTSGVETQYF. Written as DNA, the CDR3 is TGTGCCAGCAGTCTCGGTCCCACTAGCGGGGTTGAGACCCAGTACTTC.

This clonotype was seen at least ten times. The CDR3 region has the DNA TGTGCCAGCAGCCCCTACAGGGTGGGGTATGAAAAACTGTTTTTT. It encodes CASSPYRVGYEKLFF. This chain connects TRBV7-8 to TRBJ1-4, with TRBD1 as a possible D gene (6 bases). The CDR3 sequence is 15 residues long. V was cut by 5 bases and J by 6 bases, with 16 bases left in between. Germline CDR1 and CDR2: SGHVS and FQNEAQ. The entire variable domain, with the rest obtained from reference TRBV7-8 and TRBJ1-4, is as follows: GAGVSQSPRYKVAKRGQDVALRCDPISGHVSLFWYQQALGQGPEFLTYFQNEAQLDKSGLPSDRFFAERPEGSVSTLKIQRTQQEDSAVYLCASSPYRVGYEKLFFGSGTQLSVL.

Comment on this clonotype: Since a much larger clone is just one base distant, this may be a read error. The gene calls are TRBV24-1 and TRBJ2-3; 7 bases map to TRBD1. This CDR3 comprises 13 residues. Germline V gene lookup returns CDR1 KGHDR and CDR2 SFDVKD. CDR3 amino acids: CATSGDRTGTQYF. In DNA, the CDR3 is TGTGCCACCAGTGGGGACAGAACAGGTACGCAGTATTTT.

The chain links TRBV5-1 to TRBJ1-1; a possible D gene is TRBD1 (5 bases). The CDR3 length is 15 residues. V lost 1 base, J lost 5 bases, and 15 bases lay in between. Germline loops: CDR1 SGHRS, CDR2 YFSETQ. As DNA, the CDR3 is TGCGCCAGCAGCTTGTTGGGGCAAGGTGGTACTGAAGCTTTCTTT. Translated, it gives CASSLLGQGGTEAFF. The full variable domain, its missing parts supplied by reference TRBV5-1 and TRBJ1-1, is KAGVTQTPRYLIKTRGQQVTLSCSPISGHRSVSWYQQTPGQGLQFLFEYFSETQRNKGNFPGRFSGRQFSNSRSEMNVSTLELGDSALYLCASSLLGQGGTEAFFGQGTRLTVV.

This clonotype was counted ten times or more. The chain couples TRBV2 to TRBJ1-1; D call uncertain. The CDR3 has 14 residues. CDR1 SNHLY and CDR2 FYNNEI come from the germline V gene. V lost 3 bases and J 3 bases, leaving 11 bases between the germline ends. The CDR3 DNA reads TGTGCCAGCAGTGACAGGTCTCGGGACACTGAAGCTTTCTTT. The encoded protein is CASSDRSRDTEAFF.

This clonotype appeared many times. The chain is built from TRBV28 and TRBJ2-4; 10 positions agree with TRBD2. Germline-derived CDR1 and CDR2 are MDHEN and SYDVKM. After removal of 1 base from V and 9 bases from J, the junction contained 9 bases not matched to a gene. This CDR3 is 16 amino acids long. The CDR3 nucleotides read TGTGCCAGCAGTTTATCAGCGGGAGGGCCTCGGAGCATTCAGTACTTC. This codes for CASSLSAGGPRSIQYF.

Ten or more counts support this clonotype. The chain combines TRBV4-3 with TRBJ2-3, with TRBD2 identical over 15 bases. With V trimmed by 4 bases and J by 7 bases, 6 bases remained unmatched. CDR1 is LGHNA, CDR2 YSLEER, per germline. There are 16 residues in the CDR3. The CDR3 is CASSLRTSGRVNTQYF. CDR3 nucleotides: TGCGCCAGCAGCCTGCGGACTAGCGGGAGGGTTAATACGCAGTATTTT.

The table lists this clonotype with many counts. This rearrangement joins TRBV30 to TRBJ2-1; no reliable D call. The CDR3 runs to 12 residues. V was trimmed by 1 base and J by 10 bases, leaving 11 bases between them. In germline, CDR1 is GTSNPN, CDR2 SVGIG (reference sequence). CDR3 nucleotides: TGTGCCTGGAGTGGTGCCTTCTCCGAGCAGTTCTTC. The encoded protein is CAWSGAFSEQFF.

This clonotype was picked up many times. CDR3 coding DNA: TGTGCCAGCAGTGAAGGGATTCAGGGCAGCCAGTACTTC. Its translation: CASSEGIQGSQYF. This chain links TRBV2 with TRBJ2-5; the D gene is possibly TRBD1 (5 bases). Trimming pared 1 base from V and 10 bases from J, leaving 13 bases between. CDR1 is SNHLY and CDR2 is FYNNEI in the germline V gene. The CDR3 is 13 amino acids.

This clonotype came up many times. This chain links TRBV20-1 with TRBJ2-7, with TRBD1 identical over 8 bases. Germline V CDR1 and CDR2: DFQATT, SNEGSKA (reference sequence). The CDR3 spans 15 residues. Trimming at V came to 3 bases and at J to 0 bases, leaving 7 bases not matched to a gene. The CDR3 here is CSASPGQASSYEQYF. In DNA form, the CDR3 reads TGCAGTGCTAGTCCGGGACAGGCGAGCTCCTACGAGCAGTACTTC.

This clonotype has at least ten counts. This chain uses TRBV20-1 with TRBJ2-1; no clear D. Germline CDR1 DFQATT, CDR2 SNEGSKA (reference sequence). Trimming removed 0 bases at V and 4 bases at J, with 13 bases between. The CDR3 consists of 15 residues. DNA of the CDR3: TGCAGTGCTAGAGATTGGAGAGTCGGGTACAATGAGCAGTTCTTC. It yields the protein CSARDWRVGYNEQFF.

This clonotype was seen repeatedly, ten times or more. This chain joins TRBV6-1 and TRBJ1-5; D gene uncertain. Trimming took off 7 bases at V and 6 bases at J, with 16 bases between the two ends. The CDR3 is 14 residues long. Germline CDR1 MNHNS, CDR2 SASEGT. The CDR3 DNA follows: TGTGCCAGCACATCCGGCCCCGGAGGTCAGCCCCAGCATTTT. This sequence encodes CASTSGPGGQPQHF.

This clonotype was picked up many times. This chain connects TRBV20-1 to TRBJ2-3; TRBD2 matches at 11 bases. This CDR3 has 16 amino acids. Germline V gene sequence: CDR1 DFQATT, CDR2 SNEGSKA (reference sequence). V lost 0 bases, J lost 6 bases, and 8 bases stayed unmatched. CDR3 nucleotides: TGCAGTGCTAGAGATTGGGGTAGCGGGAGGGCTGATACGCAGTATTTT. This sequence encodes CSARDWGSGRADTQYF.

This chain joins TRBV6-1 and TRBJ1-1; 9 bases are shared with TRBD1. This CDR3 spans 14 amino acids. Germline V CDR1 and CDR2: MNHNS, SASEGT. Trimming at V came to 8 bases and at J to 0 bases, leaving 4 bases not matched to a gene. CDR3 sequence (DNA): TGTGCCAGCCCCACAGGGGGCCTGAACACTGAAGCTTTCTTT. As protein: CASPTGGLNTEAFF.

In this sample, this clonotype turned up many times. The CDR3 is CAISEWEREDAYEQYF. The CDR3 coding sequence is TGTGCCATCAGTGAATGGGAGCGGGAGGACGCCTACGAGCAGTACTTC. V and J are TRBV10-3 and TRBJ2-7, with TRBD2 identical over 9 bases. The CDR3 extends over 16 amino acids. CDR1 is ENHRY and CDR2 is SYGVKD in the germline V gene. Trimming cost V 3 bases and J 2 bases; bases outside gene matches: 8.

The J gene is TRBJ2-7, the V gene TRBV9; TRBD1 matches 8 bases. V was pared by 0 bases and J by 1 base, with 3 bases of the junction left unmatched. CDR3 size: 15 residues. Germline CDR1 reads SGDLS; CDR2 reads YYNGEE. The CDR3 is CASSVDQGASYEQYF. The CDR3, as DNA: TGTGCCAGCAGCGTAGATCAGGGGGCTTCCTACGAGCAGTACTTC.

Ten or more counts support this clonotype. This chain links TRBV6-1 with TRBJ1-2; 8 bases are shared with TRBD1. The CDR3 spans 13 residues. The V gene's germline CDR1 is MNHNS and CDR2 SASEGT. The junction had 2 bases not matched to a gene; V was cut back by 5 bases and J by 3 bases. Here the CDR3 reads CASSTTGDYGYTF. The CDR3 DNA is TGTGCCAGCAGTACGACAGGGGACTATGGCTACACCTTC.

This clonotype occurred many times. This chain connects TRBV9 to TRBJ2-7, with 10 bases fitting TRBD1. The CDR3 loop spans 16 amino acids. J gave up 3 bases and V 4 bases, and 10 bases lay outside the gene matches. From germline, CDR1 is SGDLS and CDR2 YYNGEE. The CDR3 spells CASSREWTGGFYEQYF. The CDR3 DNA follows: TGTGCCAGCAGCCGCGAGTGGACAGGGGGTTTCTACGAGCAGTACTTC.

This clonotype has only a few counts. This chain uses TRBV19 with TRBJ1-1; D uncertain. V gave up 8 bases and J gave up 6 bases, with 31 bases separating them. Germline CDR1 LNHDA, CDR2 SQIVND (reference sequence). This CDR3 is 18 amino acids long. DNA for the CDR3: TGTGCCAGTTTACCGGCCGGGCCAATCCTGGCCACAAAGGCTGAAGCTTTCTTT. Translation: CASLPAGPILATKAEAFF.

This clonotype turned up a few times. The chain recombines TRBV12-3 or TRBV12-4 with TRBJ1-5; D uncertain. V was clipped by 5 bases and J by 7 bases, with 12 bases between them. The CDR3 spans 13 residues. The CDR3 DNA follows: TGTGCCAGCAGTGTCCGCCTCAGCCAGCCCCAGCATTTT. Protein: CASSVRLSQPQHF.

Comments on this clonotype: A much larger clone lies a single base off, so this may be a read error. This chain uses TRBV6-2 or TRBV6-3 with TRBJ2-7; D remains ambiguous. Germline CDR1 is MNHEY and CDR2 is SVGEGT. This CDR3 comprises 14 residues. The CDR3 loop is CASRYSGASYEQYF. The CDR3 DNA follows: TGTGCCAGCAGATACTCGGGTGCCAGCTACGAGCAGTACTTC.

The sample holds many counts of this clonotype. This chain links TRBV6-1 with TRBJ2-3; a possible D gene is TRBD2 (5 bases). V gave up 4 bases and J gave up 0 bases, with 11 bases separating them. The CDR3 consists of 15 residues. Looked up from germline, CDR1 is MNHNS and CDR2 is SASEGT. CDR3 sequence: CASSGNGESTDTQYF. The CDR3 bases are TGTGCCAGCAGTGGGAACGGGGAAAGCACAGATACGCAGTATTTT.

This clonotype was picked up a small number of times. This chain joins TRBV28 and TRBJ2-2, with 8 nucleotides matching TRBD1. Trimming cost V 5 bases and J 4 bases; bases outside gene matches: 15. The germline gives CDR1 MDHEN, CDR2 SYDVKM. The CDR3 consists of 18 residues. This chain's CDR3 is CASSTPDRAALGTGELFF. The CDR3 nucleotides are TGTGCCAGCAGTACCCCGGACAGGGCGGCCCTAGGCACCGGGGAGCTGTTTTTT.